Presented here are 32 T cell receptor beta chains from one specimen sequenced in a study of shared clonotypes between healthy human individuals. Sequencing used immunoSEQ multiplex PCR; TCRdb keeps in-frame clones, though not all of them. The table includes 850,000 to 1,200,000 clones, around 76% detected once. The sequenced material came from memory CD4+ T cells sorted from blood. Indicated subset: CD45RA-negative fraction. The receptor set was obtained from a man aged 18 to 29 in good health.

The gene calls are TRBV10-2 and TRBJ2-1, with D uncertain. This CDR3 spans 14 amino acids. Germline assignment: CDR1 WSHSY and CDR2 SAAADI. V lost 1 base and J lost 5, with 9 bases in between. CDR3 bases: TGCGCCAGCAGTGAGTTTCAGATAGACAATGAGCAGTTCTTC. It codes for CASSEFQIDNEQFF.

This chain connects TRBV2 to TRBJ1-5; TRBD1 might be the D (6 bases). The ends were cut back, 5 bases at V and 1 base at J, with 21 bases in the middle. CDR1 and CDR2 from the germline V gene are SNHLY and FYNNEI. The CDR3 is 18 amino acids. CDR3 region: CASSPNRVVELSNQPQHF. The DNA of the CDR3 is TGTGCCAGCAGTCCGAACAGGGTCGTTGAATTGAGCAATCAGCCCCAGCATTTT.

The gene calls are TRBV6-4 and TRBJ2-7; no firm D call. Germline V lookup: CDR1 MRHNA, CDR2 SNTAGT. This CDR3 region has 10 residues. The V gene lost 4 bases and the J gene lost 12 bases, with 10 bases spanning the gap. This CDR3 is CASSAIHRYF. For the CDR3, the DNA is TGTGCCAGCAGTGCCATTCACCGGTACTTC.

The V call is TRBV6-5, the J call TRBJ1-1; D remains unclear. V lost 0 bases and J 8 bases, leaving 16 bases between the germline ends. Per germline, CDR1 MNHEY and CDR2 SVGAGI. CDR3 size: 15 residues. CDR3 in amino acids: CASSYSTAGKHEAFF. CDR3 DNA: TGTGCCAGCAGTTACTCCACGGCGGGGAAGCACGAAGCTTTCTTT.

This clone was counted only a few times. The chain's CDR3 is CASTERAGNYGYTF. CDR3 bases: TGTGCCAGCACCGAAAGGGCCGGAAACTATGGCTACACCTTC. This rearrangement joins TRBV6-1 to TRBJ1-2; the D is unclear. CDR3 size: 14 residues. Trimming removed 7 bases from V and 2 bases from J, with 14 bases in between. CDR1 is MNHNS, CDR2 SASEGT, per germline.

The chain carries TRBV5-6 and TRBJ1-6; D gene ambiguous. V lost 4 bases to trimming and J lost 7 bases, with 9 bases between them. The CDR3 has 13 amino acids. Looked up from germline, CDR1 is SGHDT and CDR2 is YYEEEE. DNA for the CDR3: TGTGCCAGCAGCACCGCCGACAATTCACCCCTCCACTTT. As protein: CASSTADNSPLHF.

The V call is TRBV18, the J call TRBJ1-1; D unclear. CDR3 length: 13 residues. Trimming took off 4 bases at V and 2 bases at J, with 8 bases between the two ends. CDR1 is KGHSH and CDR2 is LQKENI in the germline V gene. The CDR3 here is CASSQQANTEAFF. DNA for the CDR3: TGTGCCAGCTCACAGCAGGCTAACACTGAAGCTTTCTTT.

This clone turned up a few times. The rearrangement joins TRBV29-1 to TRBJ1-1; D is unclear. The CDR3 runs to 12 residues. Germline CDR1 SQVTM, CDR2 ANQGSEA. The V and J ends lost 5 bases and 1 base respectively, with 8 bases between them. The CDR3 is CSVSDGNTEAFF. The CDR3, as DNA: TGCAGCGTTTCGGACGGGAACACTGAAGCTTTCTTT. The whole variable domain, filled in from reference TRBV29-1 and TRBJ1-1, reads SAVISQKPSRDICQRGTSLTIQCQVDSQVTMMFWYRQQPGQSLTLIATANQGSEATYESGFVIDKFPISRPNLTFSTLTVSNMSPEDSSIYLCSVSDGNTEAFFGQGTRLTVV.

This sequence joins TRBV11-1 and TRBJ1-1; a possible D gene is TRBD1 (5 bases). CDR1 is SGHAT, CDR2 FQDESV, per germline (reference sequence). The CDR3 is 15 amino acids. The ends were cut back, 2 bases at V and 0 bases at J, with 10 bases in the middle. CDR3: CASSLLRGMNTEAFF. In DNA form, the CDR3 reads TGTGCCAGCAGCTTACTACGGGGGATGAACACTGAAGCTTTCTTT.

The rearrangement uses TRBV7-6 and TRBJ1-1, with 7 bases lining up with TRBD1. The CDR3 consists of 15 residues. Germline V gene data show CDR1 as SGHVS and CDR2 as FNYEAQ. V trimming: 5 bases; J trimming: 4 bases; junction bases outside the gene matches: 10. CDR3 region: CASSPREGAGTEAFF. The DNA of the CDR3 is TGTGCCAGCAGCCCCAGGGAGGGGGCTGGCACTGAAGCTTTCTTT.

This chain links TRBV13 with TRBJ1-1, with D perhaps matching TRBD1 (5 bases). V lost 6 bases and J 1 base, leaving 9 bases between the germline ends. There are 13 residues in the CDR3. Germline loops: CDR1 PRHDT, CDR2 FYEKMQ (reference sequence). CDR3 sequence: CASSSQANTEAFF. The DNA of the CDR3 is TGTGCCAGCAGTTCACAGGCGAACACTGAAGCTTTCTTT. Drawing the rest from reference TRBV13 and TRBJ1-1, the complete variable domain is AAGVIQSPRHLIKEKRETATLKCYPIPRHDTVYWYQQGPGQDPQFLISFYEKMQSDKGSIPDRFSAQQFSDYHSELNMSSLELGDSALYFCASSSQANTEAFFGQGTRLTVV.

The gene calls are TRBV7-3 and TRBJ2-3, with no clear D. V lost 0 bases and J lost 3, with 7 bases in between. This CDR3 region has 14 residues. In germline, CDR1 is SGHTA, CDR2 FQGTGA. The CDR3 nucleotides read TGTGCCAGCAGCTTAACGTTCACTACAGATACGCAGTATTTT. Translation: CASSLTFTTDTQYF.

The rearrangement links TRBV27 to TRBJ1-2; 8 bases line up with TRBD1. With 2 bases clipped from V and 7 bases from J, the junction kept 3 bases outside the gene matches. The germline V gene has CDR1 MNHEY and CDR2 SMNVEV (reference sequence). The CDR3 contains 13 residues. The CDR3 coding sequence is TGTGCCAGCAGTTTAGGGACAGGACTTGGCTACACCTTC. This sequence encodes CASSLGTGLGYTF.

The V gene is TRBV25-1, the J gene TRBJ2-3; either TRBD1 or TRBD2 may fit D (7 bases each). Trimming removed 6 bases at V and 3 bases at J, with 19 bases between. There are 16 residues in the CDR3. Germline V gene lookup returns CDR1 MGHDK and CDR2 SYGVNS. In DNA form, the CDR3 reads TGTGCCAGCAGCCCTATAGGGGAGGGGGCTACAGATACGCAGTATTTT. Translating gives CASSPIGEGATDTQYF.

This chain connects TRBV19 to TRBJ1-2; 9 positions match TRBD1. This CDR3 is built from 15 residues. Germline V gene lookup returns CDR1 LNHDA and CDR2 SQIVND (reference sequence). The trim removed 7 bases at V and 1 base at J, leaving 7 bases unmatched. CDR3 in amino acids: CASTASGQGNYGYTF. The CDR3 region has the DNA TGTGCCAGTACCGCTTCGGGACAGGGTAACTATGGCTACACCTTC.

The J gene is TRBJ2-7, the V gene TRBV18; the match to TRBD1 covers 7 bases. The germline V gene has CDR1 KGHSH and CDR2 LQKENI. V lost 4 bases and J lost 2; bases outside the gene matches: 5. The CDR3 has 14 amino acids. The CDR3 nucleotides are TGTGCCAGCTCACTTGGACAGGTCACCTACGAGCAGTACTTC. It codes for CASSLGQVTYEQYF.

V and J are TRBV7-2 and TRBJ1-2, with D perhaps matching TRBD1 (5 bases). Germline V lookup: CDR1 SGHTA, CDR2 FQGNSA. The CDR3 spans 12 residues. V lost 3 bases and J 7 bases, leaving 9 bases between the germline ends. The CDR3 DNA reads as TGTGCCAGCAGCTTGGGGGGGTTTGGCTACACCTTC. This codes for CASSLGGFGYTF.

The chain links TRBV10-2 to TRBJ1-5, with 8 bases fitting TRBD1. The length of the CDR3 is 17 residues. Germline V lookup: CDR1 WSHSY, CDR2 SAAADI. V lost 0 bases to trimming and J lost 1 base; unmatched junction nucleotides: 5. CDR3 sequence reads: CASSESLWTGSNQPQHF. The CDR3 DNA sequence: TGCGCCAGCAGTGAGTCGCTTTGGACAGGGAGCAATCAGCCCCAGCATTTT.

CDR3 nucleotide sequence: TGTGCCAGCAGCTCGGGGACTGGGGGCCATGAGCAGTTCTTC. Amino acids: CASSSGTGGHEQFF. The chain has TRBV7-6 and TRBJ2-1; D possibly matches TRBD1 or TRBD2 (6 bases each). The CDR3 length is 14 residues. The V and J ends lost 4 bases and 8 bases respectively, with 15 bases between them. CDR1 and CDR2 from the germline V gene are SGHVS and FNYEAQ.

Remarks on this clone: Distinct nucleotide sequences in the sample also encode this CDR3. The CDR3 sequence: CASSLGVYEQYF. The CDR3 DNA reads as TGTGCCAGCAGCCTGGGAGTCTACGAGCAGTACTTC. The genes are TRBV7-8 and TRBJ2-7; D may be TRBD2 (5 bases). The CDR3 has 12 residues. V was trimmed by 5 bases and J by 3 bases, leaving 8 bases between them. The germline V gene has CDR1 SGHVS and CDR2 FQNEAQ.

This clone showed up just a few times. Within the sample, other DNA sequences also encode this same CDR3. The chain uses TRBV6-6 and TRBJ2-7; no firm D call. Between the trimmed V and J ends, which lost 5 bases and 4 bases, there was a span of 9 bases. The germline CDR1 and CDR2 sequences are MNHNY and SVGAGI (reference sequence). The CDR3 covers 12 residues. CDR3 region: CASSRDGYEQYF. For the CDR3, the DNA is TGTGCCAGCAGTCGCGACGGGTACGAGCAGTACTTC.

The rearrangement links TRBV7-2 to TRBJ2-7; D is possibly TRBD1 (6 bases). Between the trimmed V and J ends, which lost 4 bases and 3 bases, there was a span of 13 bases. Germline lookup yields CDR1 SGHTA and CDR2 FQGNSA. CDR3 length equals 14 residues. The CDR3 protein is CASSSPDSFYEQYF. CDR3 in DNA: TGTGCCAGCAGCTCCCCGGACAGTTTCTACGAGCAGTACTTC.

The gene calls are TRBV30 and TRBJ2-7; a possible D gene is TRBD1 (5 bases). Per germline, CDR1 GTSNPN and CDR2 SVGIG (reference sequence). The CDR3 has 13 residues. V was clipped by 2 bases and J by 6 bases, with 14 bases between them. CDR3 DNA: TGTGCCTGGAGTAGGGGCGCGGCACTCGAGCAGTACTTC. This translates into CAWSRGAALEQYF. Supplemented by reference TRBV30 and TRBJ2-7, the full variable domain reads SQTIHQWPATLVQPVGSPLSLECTVEGTSNPNLYWYRQAAGRGLQLLFYSVGIGQISSEVPQNLSASRPQDRQFILSSKKLLLSDSGFYLCAWSRGAALEQYFGPGTRLTVT.

The chain carries TRBV29-1 and TRBJ2-7; D is undetermined. Trimming removed 4 bases from V and 5 bases from J, with 9 bases in between. CDR1 SQVTM and CDR2 ANQGSEA come from the germline V gene. This CDR3 has 11 residues. In DNA, the CDR3 is TGCAGCGTTGCTGTCGGCGACGAGCAGTACTTC. Residues: CSVAVGDEQYF.

The chain carries TRBV19 and TRBJ2-2; 10 nucleotides agree with TRBD2. J was trimmed by 5 bases and V by 7 bases; bases with no gene match: 16. The germline V gene encodes CDR1 LNHDA and CDR2 SQIVND (reference sequence). The CDR3 is 18 amino acids. DNA for the CDR3: TGTGCCAGTATAAAGGGAGCGGGAGGGCCGGTGGGAACCGGGGAGCTGTTTTTT. It encodes CASIKGAGGPVGTGELFF.

The rearrangement uses TRBV29-1 and TRBJ1-5; tentative D call: TRBD1 (5 bases). This CDR3 comprises 13 residues. V was trimmed by 4 bases and J by 5 bases, leaving 12 bases between them. CDR1 is SQVTM and CDR2 is ANQGSEA in the germline V gene. The CDR3 region is CSVATENYQPQHF. CDR3 nucleotide sequence: TGCAGCGTTGCGACAGAGAACTATCAGCCCCAGCATTTT.

The gene calls are TRBV10-3 and TRBJ1-4, with a possible D match to TRBD1 (6 bases). With 4 bases removed from V and 8 bases from J, the gap between germline ends came to 14 bases. Germline CDR1 and CDR2: ENHRY and SYGVKD. The CDR3 sequence is 14 residues long. CDR3 DNA: TGTGCCATCAGTGGACAGGTCGGGGTCGAAAAACTGTTTTTT. Its protein is CAISGQVGVEKLFF.

V is TRBV5-1 and J is TRBJ1-2; the D is unclear. Per the germline V gene, CDR1 is SGHRS and CDR2 is YFSETQ. CDR3 size: 13 residues. V shed 2 bases and J shed 5 bases, with 10 bases lying between them. CDR3 nucleotide sequence: TGCGCCAGCAGCTTATCGGCAGATTATGGCTACACCTTC. Protein sequence: CASSLSADYGYTF.

J is TRBJ1-1 and V is TRBV19; tentative D call: TRBD1 (6 bases). V shed 8 bases and J shed 3 bases, with 22 bases lying between them. The germline V gene has CDR1 LNHDA and CDR2 SQIVND (reference sequence). This CDR3 comprises 16 residues. CDR3 DNA: TGTGCCAGTCGCCAACTAGGGACATTAGGGGACACTGAAGCTTTCTTT. It encodes CASRQLGTLGDTEAFF.

The V call is TRBV6-1, the J call TRBJ1-1; the match to TRBD1 covers 12 bases. Trimming took 7 bases from V and 0 from J; bases not matched to a gene: 3. CDR1 is MNHNS, CDR2 SASEGT, per germline. The CDR3 runs 15 residues. Written as DNA, the CDR3 is TGTGCCAGCAAGGGGACAGGGGGCTTGAACACTGAAGCTTTCTTT. It translates to CASKGTGGLNTEAFF.

This clone was counted only a few times. The CDR3 loop reads CASSYVWGNTEAFF. CDR3 sequence (DNA): TGTGCCAGCAGTTATGTTTGGGGGAACACTGAAGCTTTCTTT. V gene TRBV6-5 combines with J gene TRBJ1-1; D remains unclear. This CDR3 comprises 14 residues. V lost 3 bases to trimming and J lost 1 base, with 9 bases between them. Germline V CDR1 and CDR2: MNHEY, SVGAGI.

The table lists this clone with a count of one. The genes are TRBV7-9 and TRBJ2-1; TRBD2 matches 15 bases. The CDR3 consists of 18 residues. The V gene's germline CDR1 is SEHNR and CDR2 FQNEAQ (reference sequence). J lost 6 bases, V lost 1 base, and 7 bases had no gene match. The CDR3 loop reads CASSLGRGTSGGLNEQFF. CDR3 in DNA: TGTGCCAGCAGCTTAGGGAGAGGGACTAGCGGGGGGCTCAATGAGCAGTTCTTC.